These 31 T cell receptor beta chains originate from one sample sequenced in a study of blood T cell repertoires in COVID-19. The repertoire was sequenced with immunoSEQ multiplex PCR; TCRdb's copy has only in-frame clones and lacks some. The sample has about 160,000 clones, roughly 90% seen once; the top ten hold over 15%. Sequencing was performed on peripheral blood. All receptors derive from a man aged 60-69 years with active or convalescent COVID-19.

The chain recombines TRBV6-4 with TRBJ2-3; a possible D gene is TRBD2 (6 bases). V lost 5 bases to trimming and J lost 2 bases, with 20 bases between them. In germline, CDR1 is MRHNA, CDR2 SNTAGT. The CDR3 consists of 17 residues. The CDR3 loop reads CASSQQLGGLFTDTQYF. CDR3 nucleotide sequence: TGTGCCAGCAGTCAACAACTTGGGGGACTGTTCACAGATACGCAGTATTTT.

The sample holds one count of this clone. This sequence joins TRBV6-5 and TRBJ2-3, with D maybe TRBD2 (6 bases). CDR3 size: 15 residues. Trimming left V 6 bases short and J 4 bases short, with 17 bases between. Germline assignment: CDR1 MNHEY and CDR2 SVGAGI. Here the CDR3 reads CASSHGTGGADTQYF. As DNA, the CDR3 is TGTGCCAGCAGCCACGGGACTGGAGGGGCAGATACGCAGTATTTT.

This CDR3 reads CASSQRRGQELAKNIQYF. The CDR3 bases are TGCGCCAGCAGCCAAAGACGAGGGCAGGAGCTAGCCAAAAACATTCAGTACTTC. This sequence joins TRBV4-1 and TRBJ2-4; possibly TRBD2 for D (5 bases). V shed 2 bases and J shed 0 bases, with 17 bases lying between them. Germline values: CDR1 MGHRA, CDR2 YSYEKL. This CDR3 is built from 18 residues.

V and J are TRBV27 and TRBJ1-5; no definite D call. The CDR3 runs to 14 residues. Deletions cut 3 bases from V and 2 bases from J, with 8 bases between. The germline V gene has CDR1 MNHEY and CDR2 SMNVEV (reference sequence). CDR3: CASSFAPRNQPQHF. DNA for the CDR3: TGTGCCAGCAGTTTTGCGCCTCGCAATCAGCCCCAGCATTTT.

The V and J genes are TRBV7-9 and TRBJ1-6; TRBD1 agrees at 10 bases. This CDR3 is built from 16 residues. Trimming removed 5 bases from V and 8 bases from J; junction bases left unmatched: 9. Per germline, CDR1 SEHNR and CDR2 FQNEAQ (reference sequence). CDR3 protein: CASSPRQGAYYSPLHF. DNA of the CDR3: TGTGCCAGCAGCCCGCGACAGGGGGCTTATTATTCACCCCTCCACTTT.

V usage is TRBV30 and J usage is TRBJ2-7; 8 bases are shared with TRBD1. This CDR3 comprises 12 residues. Trimming cost V 3 bases and J 7 bases; bases outside gene matches: 5. Germline assignment: CDR1 GTSNPN and CDR2 SVGIG (reference sequence). The CDR3 region is CAWSQGAEEQYF. The CDR3, as DNA: TGTGCCTGGAGCCAGGGGGCAGAAGAGCAGTACTTC.

The CDR3 sequence: CASSLLTAAEANYGYTF. As DNA, the CDR3 is TGTGCCAGCAGTTTATTGACAGCCGCTGAAGCTAACTATGGCTACACCTTC. The chain couples TRBV28 to TRBJ1-2; tentative D call: TRBD1 (5 bases). CDR3 size: 17 residues. CDR1 MDHEN and CDR2 SYDVKM come from the germline V gene. V lost 1 base, J lost 0 bases, and 15 bases lay in between.

CDR3 loop: CASSQDRSSSGGLTEQFF. CDR3 sequence (DNA): TGCGCCAGCAGCCAAGATCGAAGTTCTAGCGGGGGGCTCACTGAGCAGTTCTTC. The genes are TRBV4-1 and TRBJ2-1; 11 bases are a match to TRBD2. The CDR3 runs to 18 residues. Trimming took 0 bases from V and 9 from J; bases not matched to a gene: 13. CDR1 is MGHRA, CDR2 YSYEKL, per germline.

The table lists this clone with a few counts. V gene TRBV18 combines with J gene TRBJ1-2, with 7 nucleotides matching TRBD1. Per the germline V gene, CDR1 is KGHSH and CDR2 is LQKENI. V shed 2 bases and J 4 bases; nucleotides not matched to a gene: 4. The CDR3 loop spans 14 amino acids. CDR3 nucleotide sequence: TGTGCCAGCTCACCAATAGGGGACAGCTATGGCTACACCTTC. The encoded protein is CASSPIGDSYGYTF.

The chain employs TRBV5-1 and TRBJ1-1; TRBD1 is a possible D gene (6 bases). The V gene's germline CDR1 is SGHRS and CDR2 YFSETQ. The CDR3 has 16 residues. V dropped 0 bases and J dropped 1 base, with 13 bases sitting between them. CDR3 residues: CASSLEFGTSNTEAFF. CDR3 sequence (DNA): TGCGCCAGCAGCTTGGAGTTCGGGACATCGAACACTGAAGCTTTCTTT.

This clone was detected once. The J gene is TRBJ2-3, the V gene TRBV12-3 or TRBV12-4; D remains ambiguous. The CDR3 is 12 residues long. Trimming removed 7 bases at V and 4 bases at J, with 9 bases between. CDR3 loop: CASTARADTQYF. The CDR3 DNA reads as TGTGCCAGCACCGCTCGGGCAGATACGCAGTATTTT.

This clone was observed a handful of times. V is TRBV6-5 and J is TRBJ2-7; 8 bases match TRBD2. The CDR3 totals 13 residues. The J segment lost 7 bases and the V segment lost 4 bases, leaving 6 bases of the junction unmatched. Germline V CDR1 and CDR2: MNHEY, SVGAGI. The CDR3 spells CASSFGTSREQYF. In nucleotides, the CDR3 is TGTGCCAGCAGTTTCGGGACTAGTAGAGAGCAGTACTTC.

This chain links TRBV7-9 with TRBJ2-5, with a possible D match to TRBD1 (5 bases). The germline V and J ends were trimmed by 1 base and 2 bases, with 8 bases remaining between them. The CDR3 is 14 residues long. The V gene's germline CDR1 is SEHNR and CDR2 FQNEAQ (reference sequence). The CDR3 region is CASSLGQIQETQYF. CDR3 nucleotides: TGTGCCAGCAGCTTAGGACAGATACAAGAGACCCAGTACTTC.

The chain employs TRBV2 and TRBJ1-2; D call uncertain. V lost 5 bases and J lost 5, with 15 bases in between. Germline assignment: CDR1 SNHLY and CDR2 FYNNEI. The CDR3 totals 14 residues. The CDR3 sequence: CASSPYVPTYGYTF. For the CDR3, the DNA is TGTGCCAGCAGTCCCTATGTTCCCACTTATGGCTACACCTTC.

V and J are TRBV10-3 and TRBJ1-5, with 7 bases aligning to TRBD1. CDR3 size: 15 residues. V dropped 4 bases and J dropped 3; count of bases not matched to a gene: 6. Germline V CDR1 and CDR2: ENHRY, SYGVKD. CDR3 in amino acids: CAISGDRTFNQPQHF. The DNA for the CDR3 is TGTGCCATCAGTGGGGACAGAACTTTCAATCAGCCCCAGCATTTT.

This chain connects TRBV21-1 to TRBJ2-2; TRBD2 reflects the table's D call only, with no check against the DNA. TRBV21-1 has pseudogene status. The CDR3 length is 15 residues. In DNA, the CDR3 is TGTGCCAGCAGCAAAGGCGGGAGCCCCACCGGGGAGCTGTTTTTT. This translates into CASSKGGSPTGELFF.

Written as DNA, the CDR3 is TGTGCCAGTAAAAGAAGATATGGGACAGGGTCCACCGGGGAGCTGTTTTTT. Translating gives CASKRRYGTGSTGELFF. J is TRBJ2-2 and V is TRBV19; 9 bases are shared with TRBD1. This CDR3 is 17 amino acids long. J gave up 4 bases and V 7 bases, and 13 bases lay outside the gene matches. Germline CDR1 and CDR2: LNHDA and SQIVND (reference sequence). Full variable domain (missing parts from reference TRBV19 and TRBJ2-2): DGGITQSPKYLFRKEGQNVTLSCEQNLNHDAMYWYRQDPGQGLRLIYYSQIVNDFQKGDIAEGYSVSREKKESFPLTVTSAQKNPTAFYLCASKRRYGTGSTGELFFGEGSRLTVL.

The V call is TRBV11-3, the J call TRBJ2-7; D ambiguous. The CDR3 is 18 amino acids. In germline, CDR1 is SGHNT, CDR2 YENEEA. The V gene lost 3 bases and the J gene lost 0 bases, with 21 bases spanning the gap. CDR3 loop: CASSLFLTRLINSYEQYF. The CDR3 region has the DNA TGTGCCAGCAGCTTGTTTCTTACTCGACTTATCAACTCCTACGAGCAGTACTTC. The variable domain in full, with the rest retrieved from reference TRBV11-3 and TRBJ2-7, is EAGVVQSPRYKIIEKKQPVAFWCNPISGHNTLYWYLQNLGQGPELLIRYENEEAVDDSQLPKDRFSAERLKGVDSTLKIQPAELGDSAVYLCASSLFLTRLINSYEQYFGPGTRLTVT.

The chain is built from TRBV6-5 and TRBJ1-3; TRBD1 matches at 7 bases. The CDR3 is made up of 14 amino acids. Germline CDR1 and CDR2: MNHEY and SVGAGI. V shed 6 bases and J 1 base; nucleotides not matched to a gene: 3. The CDR3 spells CASSQGESGNTIYF. DNA of the CDR3: TGTGCCAGCAGCCAGGGGGAATCTGGAAACACCATATATTTT.

The chain links TRBV25-1 to TRBJ1-6; no firm D call. CDR1 and CDR2 from the germline V gene are MGHDK and SYGVNS. The CDR3 is 14 residues long. V lost 10 bases, J lost 6 bases, and 16 bases lay in between. The CDR3 DNA is TGTGCCACCCGCCCGGCCGAGGGTAATTCACCCCTCCACTTT. It translates to CATRPAEGNSPLHF.

This clone was recorded only once. A read error may produce the germline difference seen at one junction end. The rearrangement joins TRBV10-3 to TRBJ2-7; 9 positions match TRBD1. Looked up from germline, CDR1 is ENHRY and CDR2 is SYGVKD. This CDR3 has 16 amino acids. CDR3 nucleotides: TGTGCCATCAGACCCACAGGGGGCGCAGGGTCCTTCGAGCAGTACTTC. Translating gives CAIRPTGGAGSFEQYF.

The chain carries TRBV27 and TRBJ1-2; D possibly corresponds to TRBD1 (5 bases). Germline V gives CDR1 MNHEY, CDR2 SMNVEV (reference sequence). Between the trimmed V and J ends, which lost 2 bases and 1 base, there was a span of 14 bases. The CDR3 is 16 residues long. CDR3 in DNA: TGTGCCAGCAGTTTAATAGCAGGGAGGGTTAACTATGGCTACACCTTC. The encoded protein is CASSLIAGRVNYGYTF.

This chain uses TRBV6-5 with TRBJ1-2; possible D gene TRBD1, 5 bases. Germline lookup yields CDR1 MNHEY and CDR2 SVGAGI. This CDR3 is 13 amino acids long. The germline V and J ends were trimmed by 6 bases and 2 bases, with 10 bases remaining between them. DNA for the CDR3: TGTGCCAGCAGCGTACAGGACAACTATGGCTACACCTTC. Amino acid sequence: CASSVQDNYGYTF.

CDR3 protein: CASSDHATGVNEQFF. CDR3 nucleotides: TGTGCCAGCAGCGACCACGCGACAGGGGTCAATGAGCAGTTCTTC. The rearrangement links TRBV9 to TRBJ2-1; TRBD1 agrees at 8 bases. V trimming: 3 bases; J trimming: 6 bases; junction bases outside the gene matches: 8. CDR1 and CDR2 from the germline V gene are SGDLS and YYNGEE. This CDR3 spans 15 amino acids.

V usage is TRBV4-1 and J usage is TRBJ2-1; 9 bases map to TRBD2. V was pared by 1 base and J by 4 bases, with 8 bases of the junction left unmatched. There are 17 residues in the CDR3. Germline assignment: CDR1 MGHRA and CDR2 YSYEKL. In DNA form, the CDR3 reads TGCGCCAGCAGCCAAGGAAGCGGGGGGACTAGATACAATGAGCAGTTCTTC. Its protein product is CASSQGSGGTRYNEQFF.

In DNA, the CDR3 is TGTGCCATCAGTGAGACCGGGACATCTCTGGAGCAGTACTTC. Protein product: CAISETGTSLEQYF. The chain joins TRBV10-3 to TRBJ2-7, with D possibly matching TRBD1 (6 bases). The CDR3 covers 14 residues. Per germline, CDR1 ENHRY and CDR2 SYGVKD. Trimming removed 2 bases from V and 7 bases from J, with 15 bases in between.

The chain couples TRBV7-9 to TRBJ1-1; 9 bases line up with TRBD1. The V and J ends lost 6 bases and 3 bases, in that order; junction bases with no gene match: 8. Germline-derived CDR1 and CDR2 are SEHNR and FQNEAQ (reference sequence). This CDR3 is built from 15 residues. CDR3 coding DNA: TGTGCCAGCAGTCGACCGGGACAGGGAGACACTGAAGCTTTCTTT. Protein product: CASSRPGQGDTEAFF. Full variable domain (missing parts from reference TRBV7-9 and TRBJ1-1): DTGVSQNPRHKITKRGQNVTFRCDPISEHNRLYWYRQTLGQGPEFLTYFQNEAQLEKSRLLSDRFSAERPKGSFSTLEIQRTEQGDSAMYLCASSRPGQGDTEAFFGQGTRLTVV.

This rearrangement joins TRBV9 to TRBJ2-7; maybe TRBD1 (6 bases). V was clipped by 4 bases and J by 0 bases, with 11 bases between them. Germline V gene data show CDR1 as SGDLS and CDR2 as YYNGEE. The CDR3 is made up of 14 amino acids. The CDR3 loop is CASSPGTTSYEQYF. The CDR3 bases are TGTGCCAGCAGCCCGGGGACAACCTCCTACGAGCAGTACTTC.

The chain has TRBV7-8 and TRBJ2-1; 14 bases are shared with TRBD2. Germline lookup yields CDR1 SGHVS and CDR2 FQNEAQ. The J segment lost 0 bases and the V segment lost 5 bases, leaving 6 bases of the junction unmatched. The CDR3 has 18 amino acids. Here the CDR3 DNA reads TGTGCCAGCAGCCGGGGACTAGCGGGGGCCAGCTCCTACAATGAGCAGTTCTTC. This sequence encodes CASSRGLAGASSYNEQFF. The variable domain in full, completed from reference TRBV7-8 and TRBJ2-1, reads GAGVSQSPRYKVAKRGQDVALRCDPISGHVSLFWYQQALGQGPEFLTYFQNEAQLDKSGLPSDRFFAERPEGSVSTLKIQRTQQEDSAVYLCASSRGLAGASSYNEQFFGPGTRLTVL.

This clone has just a few counts. The chain is built from TRBV21-1 and TRBJ1-5; the table's TRBD1 call for D was not verified on the DNA. TRBV21-1 has pseudogene status. The CDR3 covers 17 residues. The CDR3 protein is CASSKGPRQGDNQPQHF. The CDR3 region has the DNA TGTGCCAGCAGCAAAGGGCCCCGACAGGGAGATAATCAGCCCCAGCATTTT.

V gene TRBV6-1 combines with J gene TRBJ1-4; no reliable D call. Germline loops: CDR1 MNHNS, CDR2 SASEGT. The CDR3 is 15 residues long. V lost 2 bases and J lost 0, with 7 bases in between. CDR3 residues: CASSETRATNEKLFF. The CDR3 region has the DNA TGTGCCAGCAGTGAAACCCGGGCAACTAATGAAAAACTGTTTTTT.